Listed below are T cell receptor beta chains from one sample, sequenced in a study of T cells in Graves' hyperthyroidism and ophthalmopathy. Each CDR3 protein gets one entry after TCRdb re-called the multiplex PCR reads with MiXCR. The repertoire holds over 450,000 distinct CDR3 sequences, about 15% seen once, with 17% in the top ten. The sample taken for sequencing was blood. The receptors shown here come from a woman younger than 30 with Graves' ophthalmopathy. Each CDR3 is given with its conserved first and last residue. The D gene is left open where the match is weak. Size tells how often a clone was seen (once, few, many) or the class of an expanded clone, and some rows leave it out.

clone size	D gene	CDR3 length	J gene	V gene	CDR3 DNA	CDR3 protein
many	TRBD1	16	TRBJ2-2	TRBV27	TGTGCCAGCAGTGCCCCGGGACAGGGGTACGTCGGGGAGCTGTTTTTT	CASSAPGQGYVGELFF
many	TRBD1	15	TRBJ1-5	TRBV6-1	TGTGCCAGCAGTGAATTGGGACAGGGGAATCAGCCCCAGCATTTT	CASSELGQGNQPQHF
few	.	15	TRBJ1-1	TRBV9	TGTGCCAGCAGCGTCGCCCCTGGTAGGAGCACTGAAGCTTTCTTT	CASSVAPGRSTEAFF
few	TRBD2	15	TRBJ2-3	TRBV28	TGTGCCAGCAGTTTCCCAGCGGGAGGTTCTGATACGCAGTATTTT	CASSFPAGGSDTQYF
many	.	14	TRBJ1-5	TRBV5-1	TGCGCCAGCAGCCCTGACTGGGCCAATCAGCCCCAGCATTTT	CASSPDWANQPQHF
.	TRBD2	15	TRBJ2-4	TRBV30	TGTGCCTGGAGTGTACCTATAGGGAGGGTGGACATTCAGTACTTC	CAWSVPIGRVDIQYF
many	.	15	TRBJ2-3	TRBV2	TGTGCCACCACCCCGACTAGTCCCACTGTCGATACGCAGTATTTT	CATTPTSPTVDTQYF
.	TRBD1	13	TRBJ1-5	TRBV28	TGTGCCAGCAGCTATGACAGGGTGGCGCCCCAGCATTTT	CASSYDRVAPQHF
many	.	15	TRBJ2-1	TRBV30	TGTGCCTGGAGTGTTCCGCAGGGAATGAGTAATGAGCAGTTCTTC	CAWSVPQGMSNEQFF
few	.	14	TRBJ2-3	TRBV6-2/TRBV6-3	TGTGCCAGCAGTTACACCCTAGCCCGAGATACGCAGTATTTT	CASSYTLARDTQYF
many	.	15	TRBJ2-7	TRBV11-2	TGTGCCAGCAGCTTGGTGGGACGTGGGTCCTACGAGCAGTACTTC	CASSLVGRGSYEQYF
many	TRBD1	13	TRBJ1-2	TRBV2	TGTGCCAGCCGAGGGGGCGCGGGCTATGGCTACACCTTC	CASRGGAGYGYTF
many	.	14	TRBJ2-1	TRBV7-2	TGTGCCAGCAGCTTACTATGGCCCTACAATGAGCAGTTCTTC	CASSLLWPYNEQFF
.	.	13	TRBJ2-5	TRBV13	TGCGCCAGCAGTGGGACTTTCCAAGAGACCCAGTACTTC	CASSGTFQETQYF
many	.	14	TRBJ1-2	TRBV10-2	TGCGCCAGCAATCTCGACGGGATTAACTATGGCTACACCTTC	CASNLDGINYGYTF
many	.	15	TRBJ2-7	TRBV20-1	TGCAGTGGAACAACCCACCAGGAAGTTTGGTACGAGCAGTACTTC	CSGTTHQEVWYEQYF
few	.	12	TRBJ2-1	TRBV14	TGTGCCAGCAGCCGCTTCTTCAATGAGCAGTTCTTC	CASSRFFNEQFF